The rows below give T cell receptor beta chains drawn from one sample of a study of CD8+ T cells in alopecia areata. The repertoire was sequenced with immunoSEQ multiplex PCR; TCRdb's copy has only in-frame clones and lacks some. The sample lists roughly 60,000 clones, roughly 47% occurring once. The sequenced sample consisted of NKG2D-low CD8+ T cells sorted from blood. These receptors all stem from a human donor with alopecia areata. Each CDR3 is given with its conserved first and last residue. A D gene is named only where the DNA matches it firmly. Clone sizes are given selectively: once, few, many, or a class where the clone is expanded.

>few|-|TRBJ2-7|TRBV4-3
CASSQEGGIGSYEQYF
TGCGCCAGCAGCCAGGAAGGGGGTATAGGCTCCTACGAGCAGTACTTC
>few|TRBD2|TRBJ2-1|TRBV7-6
CASSTGTSSYNEQFF
TGTGCCAGCAGCACCGGGACTAGCAGCTACAATGAGCAGTTCTTC
>-|-|TRBJ2-3|TRBV9
CASRGPASTDTQYF
TGTGCCAGCAGGGGGCCAGCTAGCACAGATACGCAGTATTTT
>-|-|TRBJ1-2|TRBV29-1
CSVGPGDGYTF
TGCAGCGTGGGACCGGGGGATGGCTACACCTTC
>few|TRBD2|TRBJ2-3|TRBV29-1
CSVEIRAGEGDTQYF
TGCAGCGTTGAGATTAGAGCGGGGGAAGGAGATACGCAGTATTTT
>-|-|TRBJ1-3|TRBV4-3
CASSQESGPRAPGNTIYF
TGCGCCAGCAGCCAAGAATCCGGGCCCCGGGCGCCTGGAAACACCATATATTTT
>-|TRBD2|TRBJ2-7|TRBV29-1
CSVAGGAGEVYEQYF
TGCAGCGTTGCGGGCGGTGCGGGAGAGGTCTACGAGCAGTACTTC
>-|-|TRBJ2-7|TRBV29-1
CSVSWGSYEQYF
TGCAGCGTCTCCTGGGGTTCCTACGAGCAGTACTTC
>-|TRBD1|TRBJ1-2|TRBV4-1
CASSPPDRDGYTF
TGCGCCAGCAGCCCTCCGGACAGGGATGGCTACACCTTC
>few|-|TRBJ1-2|TRBV29-1
CSAQDMYGYTF
TGCAGCGCCCAGGACATGTATGGCTACACCTTC
>-|TRBD2|TRBJ2-1|TRBV6-5
CASSYGTSGSPNEQFF
TGTGCCAGCAGTTACGGTACTAGCGGGAGCCCCAATGAGCAGTTCTTC
>few|-|TRBJ2-3|TRBV28
CASSFPLRPRQDTDTQYF
TGTGCCAGCAGTTTCCCCCTAAGGCCACGACAGGACACAGATACGCAGTATTTT
>-|-|TRBJ1-1|TRBV29-1
CSVEGTNTEAFF
TGCAGCGTTGAAGGGACGAACACTGAAGCTTTCTTT
>-|-|TRBJ2-7|TRBV7-2
CASSFYPQNEQYF
TGTGCCAGCAGCTTTTACCCCCAGAACGAGCAGTACTTC
>few|-|TRBJ2-3|TRBV7-2
CASSSRPWTQYF
TGTGCCAGCAGCTCCCGGCCGTGGACGCAGTATTTT
>few|-|TRBJ1-1|TRBV29-1
CSVKVGRINTEAFF
TGCAGCGTTAAGGTTGGACGGATAAACACTGAAGCTTTCTTT
>few|TRBD2|TRBJ2-7|TRBV5-1
CASSLEGLAGTYEQYF
TGCGCCAGCAGCTTGGAGGGACTAGCGGGAACCTACGAGCAGTACTTC
>-|-|TRBJ2-7|TRBV5-1
CASSRLPRSDHEQYF
TGCGCCAGCAGCCGACTACCCCGATCCGACCACGAGCAGTACTTC
>-|-|TRBJ1-1|TRBV30
CAWSVQGNTEAFF
TGTGCCTGGAGTGTACAGGGGAACACTGAAGCTTTCTTT
>few|-|TRBJ2-1|TRBV28
CATPLRGDEQFF
TGTGCCACCCCTCTTCGAGGCGATGAGCAGTTCTTC
>few|-|TRBJ1-2|TRBV10-3
CAISESVSNYGYTF
TGTGCCATCAGTGAGTCGGTATCCAACTATGGCTACACCTTC
>-|TRBD1|TRBJ1-5|TRBV29-1
CRYGQGHQPQHF
TGCAGATATGGACAGGGCCATCAGCCCCAGCATTTT
>-|-|TRBJ1-2|TRBV5-6
CASKGTYGYTF
TGTGCCAGCAAAGGAACCTATGGCTACACCTTC
>-|-|TRBJ2-1|TRBV4-1
CASSQDTSIGSEQFF
TGCGCCAGCAGCCAAGATACCTCGATCGGTAGTGAGCAGTTCTTC
>once|-|TRBJ2-3|TRBV2
CASSAGLTDTQYF
TGTGCCAGCAGTGCGGGGCTCACAGATACGCAGTATTTT
>-|TRBD2|TRBJ2-1|TRBV9
CASSHPQGSGVKDEQFF
TGTGCCAGCAGCCACCCCCAGGGTAGCGGGGTCAAAGATGAGCAGTTCTTC
>few|-|TRBJ2-2|TRBV4-1
CASSLGQTGELFF
TGCGCCAGCAGCCTCGGACAGACCGGGGAGCTGTTTTTT
>-|-|TRBJ2-7|TRBV19
CASKDSLSSYEQYF
TGTGCCAGTAAGGACAGTCTGAGCTCCTACGAGCAGTACTTC
>few|-|TRBJ2-7|TRBV7-9
CASSPGRVVGEQYF
TGTGCCAGCAGCCCAGGACGGGTAGTCGGCGAGCAGTACTTC
>-|TRBD2|TRBJ2-3|TRBV30
CAWNGGSALITDTQYF
TGTGCCTGGAATGGCGGGAGCGCGCTTATCACAGATACGCAGTATTTT
>many|-|TRBJ2-1|TRBV5-1
CASSVSRGYYNEQFF
TGCGCCAGCAGCGTGTCGCGGGGCTACTACAATGAGCAGTTCTTC
>-|-|TRBJ2-3|TRBV27
CASARGGFTDTQYF
TGTGCCAGCGCTAGGGGGGGCTTCACAGATACGCAGTATTTT
>-|TRBD2|TRBJ2-5|TRBV9
CASSARPGLAGLYQETQYF
TGTGCCAGCAGCGCTAGACCGGGACTAGCGGGACTGTACCAAGAGACCCAGTACTTC
>-|-|TRBJ2-2|TRBV27
CASSWSNTGELFF
TGTGCCAGCAGTTGGTCGAACACCGGGGAGCTGTTTTTT
>-|TRBD1|TRBJ1-1|TRBV5-4
CASSPGTGVAFF
TGTGCCAGCAGCCCGGGGACAGGGGTAGCTTTCTTT
>few|-|TRBJ2-7|TRBV5-1
CASSWGYEQYF
TGCGCCAGCAGCTGGGGCTACGAGCAGTACTTC
>-|TRBD2|TRBJ2-1|TRBV5-4
CASSFGGGNEQFF
TGTGCCAGCAGCTTTGGCGGGGGCAATGAGCAGTTCTTC
>-|TRBD1|TRBJ2-7|TRBV29-1
CSVLSGQGMYEQYF
TGCAGCGTCCTGTCCGGACAGGGGATGTACGAGCAGTACTTC
>-|-|TRBJ2-7|TRBV9
CASSVVEGGPNEQYF
TGTGCCAGCAGCGTAGTAGAGGGGGGGCCAAACGAGCAGTACTTC
>-|TRBD2|TRBJ2-3|TRBV2
CATTGTSGSADTQYF
TGTGCCACCACCGGGACTAGCGGGAGCGCAGATACGCAGTATTTT
>few|TRBD1|TRBJ2-2|TRBV5-1
CASSLPGQGRTGELFF
TGCGCCAGCAGCTTACCGGGACAGGGGCGCACCGGGGAGCTGTTTTTT
>-|TRBD2|TRBJ2-2|TRBV29-1
CSVEDRQRGYLRELFF
TGCAGCGTTGAAGATCGGCAGCGGGGCTACTTGAGGGAGCTGTTTTTT
>-|-|TRBJ2-7|TRBV4-3
CASSQDTALAGGSYEQYF
TGCGCCAGCAGCCAAGATACGGCCCTCGCAGGGGGGTCCTACGAGCAGTACTTC
>once|-|TRBJ1-2|TRBV30
CAWSPTEPYGYTF
TGTGCCTGGAGTCCGACAGAGCCCTATGGCTACACCTTC
>-|-|TRBJ2-7|TRBV5-4
CASSLAGQKLYEQYF
TGTGCCAGCAGCTTGGCGGGCCAGAAACTCTACGAGCAGTACTTC
>-|TRBD1|TRBJ2-7|TRBV2
CASSDTGVEQYF
TGTGCCAGCAGCGACACAGGGGTAGAGCAGTACTTC
>few|TRBD2|TRBJ2-2|TRBV7-9
CASRTGRPAGELFF
TGTGCCAGCAGGACCGGGAGGCCCGCCGGGGAGCTGTTTTTT
>few|-|TRBJ2-7|TRBV28
CASSTGSSYEQYF
TGTGCCTCATCAACAGGTAGCTCCTACGAGCAGTACTTC
>-|TRBD2|TRBJ2-5|TRBV7-9
CASSPIAGKETQYF
TGTGCCAGCAGCCCAATAGCGGGAAAAGAGACCCAGTACTTC
>few|-|TRBJ2-5|TRBV4-3
CASSQAELMETQYF
TGCGCCAGCAGCCAAGCGGAGCTGATGGAGACCCAGTACTTC
>few|TRBD1|TRBJ1-5|TRBV19
CASSIGTGGIQPQHF
TGTGCCAGTAGTATTGGGACAGGGGGAATTCAGCCCCAGCATTTT
>-|-|TRBJ2-1|TRBV30
CAWSGVSYNEQFF
TGTGCCTGGAGTGGGGTTTCCTACAATGAGCAGTTCTTC
>-|-|TRBJ1-2|TRBV27
CATLRGDGYTF
TGTGCCACCCTAAGGGGAGATGGCTACACCTTC